This is a list of T cell receptor beta chains from one sample in a study of blood T cell repertoires in COVID-19. Method: immunoSEQ multiplex PCR; TCRdb's copy keeps in-frame clones and lacks some. This sample has tens of thousands of clones, with roughly 87% found just once. Sequencing input: peripheral blood. Receptors originate from a man in his fifties or sixties with acute or convalescent COVID-19. Both conserved end residues are trimmed from each CDR3. Each record gives: CDR3 length, V gene, CDR3 protein.

length: 13
V: TRBV7-8
CDR3: ASSLQERHNQPQH

length: 11
V: TRBV6-2/TRBV6-3
CDR3: ASSYGGGYGYT

length: 12
V: TRBV11-3
CDR3: ASSPGQGFGVQY

length: 12
V: TRBV18
CDR3: ASSPPGPLNEQF

length: 12
V: TRBV10-1
CDR3: ASSEGAAPETQY

length: 11
V: TRBV7-2
CDR3: ASSSFSGNTIY

length: 10
V: TRBV11-2
CDR3: ASSTNGNTIY

length: 12
V: TRBV29-1
CDR3: SVAPRSSGNTIY

length: 13
V: TRBV29-1
CDR3: SVKIHGDYNSPLH

length: 13
V: TRBV9
CDR3: ASSRTSDYTYEQY

length: 14
V: TRBV4-1
CDR3: ASSHGTSESTDTQY

length: 10
V: TRBV19
CDR3: ASSTGQGTPF

length: 11
V: TRBV28
CDR3: ASRRNRATEAF

length: 11
V: TRBV18
CDR3: ASSPGTDYGYT

length: 13
V: TRBV7-8
CDR3: ASSLGTDSNQPQH

length: 9
V: TRBV30
CDR3: AGLRVPVAF

length: 14
V: TRBV18
CDR3: ASSPSQGPSLSEAF

length: 12
V: TRBV27
CDR3: ASRRNPQVYEQY

length: 14
V: TRBV4-1
CDR3: ASSQESRSNTGELF

length: 13
V: TRBV9
CDR3: ASSVAGTSYNEQF

length: 14
V: TRBV6-2/TRBV6-3
CDR3: ASSFGTSGFTDTQY

length: 13
V: TRBV19
CDR3: ASSPGGQVVGTQY

length: 12
V: TRBV5-1
CDR3: ASSLPTGTKGYT

length: 15
V: TRBV7-3
CDR3: ASSLSGAHSAGNTIY

length: 15
V: TRBV11-3
CDR3: ASSQGQGWTGANVLT

length: 13
V: TRBV5-8
CDR3: ASSLGFEENSPLH

length: 12
V: TRBV3-1/TRBV3-2
CDR3: ASSPGTNFPGQY

length: 12
V: TRBV27
CDR3: ASSLYSGDYGYT

length: 12
V: TRBV10-1
CDR3: ASSEGTGIDGYT